Below are 18 T cell receptor beta chains sequenced from a single sample in a study of shared clonotypes between healthy human individuals. This table comes from immunoSEQ multiplex PCR, and its TCRdb copy is limited to in-frame clones, with some not included. The data contain some 2 million clones, about 95% of them singletons. Naive CD8 isolation took CD45RO-negative cells positively selected for CCR7 and excluded terminally differentiated effector memory CD45RA+ cells. The sequenced sample was naive CD8+ T cells sorted from blood. Every receptor here comes from a man younger than 35 in good health.

The chain links TRBV25-1 to TRBJ2-5; D is undetermined. CDR1 is MGHDK and CDR2 is SYGVNS in the germline V gene. V gave up 8 bases and J gave up 5 bases, with 9 bases separating them. The CDR3 is made up of 11 amino acids. This chain's CDR3 is CASQKGETQYF. The CDR3 bases are TGTGCCAGCCAGAAAGGGGAGACCCAGTACTTC.

The genes are TRBV9 and TRBJ1-2; D possibly corresponds to TRBD1 (5 bases). The CDR3 is 16 amino acids. Germline assignment: CDR1 SGDLS and CDR2 YYNGEE. With 0 bases removed from V and 2 bases from J, the gap between germline ends came to 14 bases. The CDR3 here is CASSVGGGEDNYGYTF. The CDR3 nucleotides are TGTGCCAGCAGCGTAGGTGGAGGGGAGGACAACTATGGCTACACCTTC.

This clone was detected only once. This chain links TRBV5-6 with TRBJ1-1, with TRBD1 identical over 7 bases. V shed 3 bases and J 11 bases; nucleotides not matched to a gene: 7. Germline values: CDR1 SGHDT, CDR2 YYEEEE. This CDR3 has 12 amino acids. CDR3 residues: CASSWGTGVAFF. The CDR3 DNA reads TGTGCCAGCAGCTGGGGTACAGGGGTCGCTTTCTTT.

This clone was counted a single time. The rearrangement joins TRBV7-2 to TRBJ2-7; D is possibly TRBD1 or TRBD2 (5 bases each). Germline V gene lookup returns CDR1 SGHTA and CDR2 FQGNSA. Trimming took 5 bases from V and 5 from J, leaving 22 bases between them. There are 16 residues in the CDR3. The CDR3, as DNA: TGTGCCAGCAGCCTAACGGGGACGGGGCAACACCACGAGCAGTACTTC. As protein: CASSLTGTGQHHEQYF.

With respect to this clone: The same CDR3 also results from other DNA sequences found in this sample. The chain couples TRBV5-4 to TRBJ2-7, with 7 positions matching TRBD1. J was trimmed by 4 bases and V by 0 bases; bases with no gene match: 1. Germline loops: CDR1 SGHNT, CDR2 YYREEE (reference sequence). The CDR3 is 13 residues long. The DNA of the CDR3 is TGTGCCAGCAGCTTGGACAGGGGATACGAGCAGTACTTC. This gives the protein CASSLDRGYEQYF.

The chain joins TRBV7-9 to TRBJ1-5, with a tentative D call TRBD1 (5 bases). The ends were cut back, 5 bases at V and 3 bases at J, with 11 bases in the middle. Per germline, CDR1 SEHNR and CDR2 FQNEAQ (reference sequence). The CDR3 is 14 residues long. The DNA of the CDR3 is TGTGCCAGCAGCGGAGGGACGTTCAATCAGCCCCAGCATTTT. Translating gives CASSGGTFNQPQHF.

The chain uses TRBV5-4 and TRBJ1-3; D call uncertain. In germline, CDR1 is SGHNT, CDR2 YYREEE (reference sequence). V shed 0 bases and J shed 0 bases, with 10 bases lying between them. The CDR3 is 16 amino acids. The CDR3 DNA is TGTGCCAGCAGCTTGGCGGGCCCCAGCTCTGGAAACACCATATATTTT. Translating it yields CASSLAGPSSGNTIYF.

The CDR3 DNA reads TGCGCCAGCAGCTTTAGCGGGGCATCCGACGAAGAGACCCAGTACTTC. This codes for CASSFSGASDEETQYF. The rearrangement links TRBV5-1 to TRBJ2-5; 8 nucleotides agree with TRBD2. The CDR3 covers 16 residues. The trim removed 2 bases at V and 3 bases at J, leaving 9 bases unmatched. Germline-derived CDR1 and CDR2 are SGHRS and YFSETQ.

The chain links TRBV2 to TRBJ2-1, with 9 bases lining up with TRBD2. The CDR3 contains 14 residues. The germline CDR1 and CDR2 sequences are SNHLY and FYNNEI. The V and J ends lost 6 bases and 3 bases, in that order; junction bases with no gene match: 3. In DNA, the CDR3 is TGTGCCAGCAGGACTAGCGGCTTCTACAATGAGCAGTTCTTC. It codes for CASRTSGFYNEQFF. The entire variable domain, with the rest obtained from reference TRBV2 and TRBJ2-1, is as follows: EPEVTQTPSHQVTQMGQEVILRCVPISNHLYFYWYRQILGQKVEFLVSFYNNEISEKSEIFDDQFSVERPDGSNFTLKIRSTKLEDSAMYFCASRTSGFYNEQFFGPGTRLTVL.

A note on this clone: The same CDR3 can be traced to other DNA sequences in this sample. This chain joins TRBV6-5 and TRBJ2-2; TRBD2 is a possible D gene (7 bases). Per the germline V gene, CDR1 is MNHEY and CDR2 is SVGAGI. Trimming pared 6 bases from V and 8 bases from J, leaving 13 bases between. The CDR3 consists of 13 residues. CDR3 amino acids: CASSIGGAGELFF. CDR3 nucleotides: TGTGCCAGCAGCATAGGGGGGGCAGGGGAGCTGTTTTTT.

This clone appeared once. The chain has TRBV9 and TRBJ2-1, with 10 bases that match TRBD2. The CDR3 is made up of 15 amino acids. The J segment lost 3 bases and the V segment lost 4 bases, leaving 4 bases of the junction unmatched. The germline V gene encodes CDR1 SGDLS and CDR2 YYNGEE. This CDR3 reads CASSIASGGYNEQFF. The CDR3 nucleotides are TGTGCCAGCAGCATCGCTAGCGGGGGCTACAATGAGCAGTTCTTC.

The chain employs TRBV2 and TRBJ2-7, with D maybe TRBD1 (5 bases). This CDR3 has 13 residues. V was pared by 3 bases and J by 6 bases, with 12 bases between. Per the germline V gene, CDR1 is SNHLY and CDR2 is FYNNEI. CDR3 sequence: CASSDLGDSEQYF. The CDR3 DNA reads as TGTGCCAGCAGTGATTTAGGGGATAGCGAGCAGTACTTC.

Concerning this clone itself: This sample also contains other DNA sequences that code for the same CDR3. V gene TRBV19 combines with J gene TRBJ2-7, with 7 bases fitting TRBD1. The germline V gene encodes CDR1 LNHDA and CDR2 SQIVND (reference sequence). The CDR3 extends over 14 amino acids. Trimming at V came to 3 bases and at J to 4 bases, leaving 6 bases not matched to a gene. In DNA, the CDR3 is TGTGCCAGTAGTATCCTTGGACAGGCATACGAGCAGTACTTC. Translated, it gives CASSILGQAYEQYF.

The chain combines TRBV10-3 with TRBJ2-5; 7 nucleotides align to TRBD2. The CDR3 runs to 15 residues. Looked up from germline, CDR1 is ENHRY and CDR2 is SYGVKD. J lost 2 bases, V lost 5 bases, and 8 bases had no gene match. CDR3 nucleotide sequence: TGTGCCATCAGTACCCCGTGGGGGGGGCAAGAGACCCAGTACTTC. This gives the protein CAISTPWGGQETQYF.

The chain links TRBV12-5 to TRBJ1-6, with D unresolved. Germline CDR1 reads LGHNT; CDR2 reads FRNRAP. V was clipped by 4 bases and J by 4 bases, with 14 bases between them. CDR3 length equals 16 residues. The CDR3: CASGSSVAGYNSPLHF. CDR3 coding DNA: TGTGCTAGTGGTTCTTCGGTCGCAGGTTATAATTCACCCCTCCACTTT.

This sequence joins TRBV7-8 and TRBJ1-1, with a weak D call TRBD1 (5 bases). The CDR3 runs 14 residues. From germline, CDR1 is SGHVS and CDR2 FQNEAQ. V lost 7 bases to trimming and J lost 4 bases, with 16 bases between them. The CDR3 sequence: CASNLGGGGTEAFF. The DNA for the CDR3 is TGTGCCAGCAACCTGGGGGGGGGTGGCACTGAAGCTTTCTTT.

V usage is TRBV2 and J usage is TRBJ2-7; 10 bases are a match to TRBD2. The CDR3 runs 16 residues. The ends lost 3 bases at V and 2 bases at J; junction bases unmatched: 7. Germline-derived CDR1 and CDR2 are SNHLY and FYNNEI. CDR3 bases: TGTGCCAGCAGTGACCGACTAGCGGGCTTCCCCTACGAGCAGTACTTC. Translated, it gives CASSDRLAGFPYEQYF.

The chain carries TRBV10-3 and TRBJ2-3; perhaps TRBD1 as D (6 bases). This CDR3 has 16 amino acids. The V end was cut by 3 bases, the J end by 3 bases, with 16 bases between. Germline values: CDR1 ENHRY, CDR2 SYGVKD. The CDR3 DNA is TGTGCCATCAGTGAACCCGGCGAGGGGGTAACAGATACGCAGTATTTT. Its protein product is CAISEPGEGVTDTQYF.